Following are 10 T cell receptor beta chains from one sample sequenced in a study of cytomegalovirus exposure and HLA in healthy donors. The PCR used 60 Vbeta and 13 Jbeta primers. Measured with immunoSEQ multiplex PCR; TCRdb has only the in-frame clones, and not every one. The table shows about 83,000 clones, with roughly four fifths occurring only once. The specimen was PBMCs. The receptors stem from a woman in her 30s in good health and CMV-seronegative.

J is TRBJ2-6 and V is TRBV7-9; no reliable D call. The length of the CDR3 is 15 residues. Germline CDR1 reads SEHNR; CDR2 reads FQNEAQ (reference sequence). The ends were cut back, 1 base at V and 4 bases at J, with 8 bases in the middle. The CDR3 DNA reads as TGTGCCAGCAGCTTAGGTCAGATAGGGGCCAACGTCCTGACTTTC. Its protein is CASSLGQIGANVLTF. The full variable domain, rest sourced from reference TRBV7-9 and TRBJ2-6, is DTGVSQNPRHKITKRGQNVTFRCDPISEHNRLYWYRQTLGQGPEFLTYFQNEAQLEKSRLLSDRFSAERPKGSFSTLEIQRTEQGDSAMYLCASSLGQIGANVLTFGAGSRLTVL.

V and J are TRBV28 and TRBJ2-1; 12 bases match TRBD2. V was clipped by 4 bases and J by 5 bases; unmatched bases: 3. The CDR3 is 15 amino acids. Germline-derived CDR1 and CDR2 are MDHEN and SYDVKM. The CDR3 sequence is CASSSSSGRDNEQFF. CDR3 sequence (DNA): TGTGCCAGCAGTTCATCTAGCGGGAGGGACAATGAGCAGTTCTTC.

J is TRBJ2-3 and V is TRBV5-4; D might be TRBD2 (7 bases). V lost 3 bases to trimming and J lost 0 bases, with 14 bases between them. The germline CDR1 and CDR2 sequences are SGHNT and YYREEE (reference sequence). This CDR3 has 16 residues. The CDR3 region has the DNA TGTGCCAGCAGCTGGGGAGGGGGGGGGAGCACAGATACGCAGTATTTT. This translates into CASSWGGGGSTDTQYF.

The chain links TRBV7-3 to TRBJ2-3, with D perhaps TRBD2 (6 bases). The germline V and J ends were trimmed by 2 bases and 2 bases, with 11 bases remaining between them. This CDR3 has 15 residues. Germline values: CDR1 SGHTA, CDR2 FQGTGA. Written as DNA, the CDR3 is TGTGCCAGCAGCTTACGGGACTCTTTCACAGATACGCAGTATTTT. Its protein product is CASSLRDSFTDTQYF.

The V gene is TRBV9, the J gene TRBJ1-6; TRBD1 might be the D (6 bases). Deletions cut 3 bases from V and 9 bases from J, with 13 bases between. The V gene's germline CDR1 is SGDLS and CDR2 YYNGEE. This CDR3 region has 14 residues. The CDR3 loop is CASSGGQSSSPLHF. CDR3 DNA: TGTGCCAGCAGCGGGGGGCAGTCAAGTTCACCCCTCCACTTT.

This sequence joins TRBV11-3 and TRBJ1-3; D ambiguous. Trimming removed 6 bases at V and 0 bases at J, with 18 bases between. CDR1 and CDR2 (germline): SGHNT, YENEEA. This CDR3 is built from 17 residues. The CDR3 DNA reads TGTGCCAGCAGATCGACCCCGGGTTCTCACTCTGGAAACACCATATATTTT. Translated, it gives CASRSTPGSHSGNTIYF.

V is TRBV4-1 and J is TRBJ1-4; D is undetermined. The CDR3 sequence is 14 residues long. Trimming took off 7 bases at V and 8 bases at J, with 17 bases between the two ends. Germline V CDR1 and CDR2: MGHRA, YSYEKL. The CDR3 DNA reads as TGCGCCAGCACCCGAAGTGGAGGGAAGGAAAAACTGTTTTTT. Amino acid sequence: CASTRSGGKEKLFF.

This chain joins TRBV5-4 and TRBJ2-7, with D perhaps TRBD2 (6 bases). Germline lookup yields CDR1 SGHNT and CDR2 YYREEE (reference sequence). The CDR3 has 15 amino acids. With 0 bases removed from V and 3 bases from J, the gap between germline ends came to 13 bases. The CDR3 DNA is TGTGCCAGCAGCTTGGCTGGGACTGCCAACTACGAGCAGTACTTC. Its translation: CASSLAGTANYEQYF.

The chain combines TRBV25-1 with TRBJ2-5, with 8 bases that match TRBD2. V shed 4 bases and J 4 bases; nucleotides not matched to a gene: 8. From germline, CDR1 is MGHDK and CDR2 SYGVNS. CDR3 length: 15 residues. The CDR3 coding sequence is TGTGCCAGCAGTGTGAGCAGCGGGAGCGGAGAGACCCAGTACTTC. Protein sequence: CASSVSSGSGETQYF.

This clone appeared once. This chain connects TRBV19 to TRBJ2-2, with 11 bases matching TRBD2. The CDR3 is 16 amino acids. The V segment lost 4 bases and the J segment 0 bases; nucleotides outside the gene matches: 1. The germline V gene encodes CDR1 LNHDA and CDR2 SQIVND (reference sequence). CDR3 DNA: TGTGCCAGTAGTACGGGACTAGCGGCGAACACCGGGGAGCTGTTTTTT. This codes for CASSTGLAANTGELFF.